This TCR beta chain was recovered during a study of blood T cell repertoires in COVID-19. Using immunoSEQ multiplex PCR, the repertoire was profiled, and TCRdb retains in-frame clones only, with some absent. Of around 24,000 clones listed, approximately 87% were seen once; the top ten hold 7.5% to 8%. Germline CDR1 is SGHNT and CDR2 is YYREEE (reference sequence). With 3 bases removed from V and 7 bases from J, the gap between germline ends came to 7 bases. The CDR3 covers 12 residues. Material: peripheral blood. The V and J genes are TRBV5-4 and TRBJ2-2; unclear D gene. The sequence derives from a human donor in a cohort sampled during active COVID-19. CDR3 residues: CASSSSSGELFF. DNA of the CDR3: TGTGCCAGCAGCTCGTCTAGCGGGGAGCTGTTTTTT.